This T cell receptor beta chain is from a study of cytomegalovirus exposure and HLA in healthy donors. On the study more broadly: Prior work identified some 120 million unique TCR beta sequences in around 170 million T cells.

This CDR3 is 13 amino acids long. V gave up 4 bases and J gave up 2 bases; unmatched junction bases: 1. The germline V gene encodes CDR1 KGHSH and CDR2 LQKENI. A multiplex PCR was run with 60 Vbeta primers and 13 Jbeta primers. Libraries were prepared by immunoSEQ multiplex PCR; TCRdb keeps only in-frame clonotypes and omits some of them. Among approximately 100,000 clones, 50% to 65% were seen once, and the ten largest hold approximately 3.9%. This TCR was sampled from a man aged 25-40 years in good health and CMV-seropositive. The sequencing input was PBMCs. The chain has TRBV18 and TRBJ1-2, with 7 bases that match TRBD1. The CDR3 loop reads CASSLGQNYGYTF. CDR3 DNA: TGTGCCAGCTCACTGGGACAGAACTATGGCTACACCTTC.